This TCR beta chain was found in a study of radiotherapy plus CTLA-4 blockade in lung cancer. Study as a whole: Patients showed objective responses in roughly 18% of cases, and disease control was achieved by around 30%.

Germline CDR1 reads MNHEY; CDR2 reads SVGAGI. Trimming stripped 4 bases from V and 6 bases from J, with 13 bases between. The CDR3 length is 15 residues. Of note for this clone: Its antigen is still unknown.

Some clones are missing from TCRdb's copy, which holds only in-frame ones; the method was immunoSEQ multiplex PCR. This sample has about 97,000 clones, with 65% to 75% found just once. Points from the study as a whole: An expansion of tumor-derived TCR clones occurred in blood after radiotherapy plus ipilimumab.

The source material was peripheral blood, sampled from a patient treated with radiotherapy plus ipilimumab. This clonotype was obtained from a human donor with non-small cell lung cancer who had a partial response to radiotherapy plus ipilimumab. Some clones in this sample may be carry-over from other donors' samples. The chain carries TRBV6-5 and TRBJ1-6, with D maybe TRBD1 (5 bases). The CDR3 nucleotides are TGTGCCAGCAGTTTTATTCAGGGTCGTAATTCACCCCTCCACTTT. It translates to CASSFIQGRNSPLHF.